The 32 T cell receptor beta chains listed next were all sequenced from one sample in a study of control samples from healthy donors and cancer patients. The table came from immunoSEQ multiplex PCR; TCRdb's copy has only in-frame clones and leaves some out. The sample contains about 250,000 clones, about four fifths of which appear only once. The sample consisted of PBMCs. These receptors were collected from a woman in her fifties or sixties with lung cancer.

Here the CDR3 reads CASGLGVDPSTDTQYF. CDR3 coding DNA: TGTGCTAGTGGTTTGGGGGTCGACCCCAGCACAGATACGCAGTATTTT. The chain uses TRBV12-5 and TRBJ2-3; D gene ambiguous. V was cut by 1 base and J by 0 bases, with 11 bases left in between. The CDR3 is 16 residues long. The germline gives CDR1 LGHNT, CDR2 FRNRAP.

The rearrangement uses TRBV5-1 and TRBJ1-1; perhaps TRBD1 as D (5 bases). This CDR3 is 14 amino acids long. Germline lookup yields CDR1 SGHRS and CDR2 YFSETQ. Deletions cut 0 bases from V and 4 bases from J, with 10 bases between. The CDR3 nucleotides read TGCGCCAGCAGCTTGGGGGCCGGGGGCACTGAAGCTTTCTTT. It translates to CASSLGAGGTEAFF.

Only one count was recorded for this clone. The V gene is TRBV6-5, the J gene TRBJ1-2; possibly TRBD1 for D (5 bases). The germline gives CDR1 MNHEY, CDR2 SVGAGI. Trimming took off 6 bases at V and 3 bases at J, with 17 bases between the two ends. The CDR3 length is 15 residues. The chain's CDR3 is CASRPQGRIDYGYTF. In DNA, the CDR3 is TGTGCCAGCAGACCCCAGGGTAGGATTGACTATGGCTACACCTTC.

This clone came up many times. Other nucleotide sequences from this sample produce the same CDR3. This chain uses TRBV5-1 with TRBJ1-1, with D hard to call. Germline V gene lookup returns CDR1 SGHRS and CDR2 YFSETQ. The germline V and J ends were trimmed by 2 bases and 0 bases, with 5 bases remaining between them. The CDR3 contains 13 residues. The chain's CDR3 is CASSLQLNTEAFF. The DNA of the CDR3 is TGCGCCAGCAGCTTACAACTGAACACTGAAGCTTTCTTT.

The chain couples TRBV7-9 to TRBJ1-2; D is unresolved. Per the germline V gene, CDR1 is SEHNR and CDR2 is FQNEAQ (reference sequence). The CDR3 spans 13 residues. CDR3 loop: CVTTPSVSYGYTF. The CDR3 bases are TGTGTCACCACCCCCAGCGTCAGCTATGGCTACACCTTC.

The rearrangement uses TRBV11-2 and TRBJ1-1; 7 positions agree with TRBD1. This CDR3 contains 15 residues. Per germline, CDR1 SGHAT and CDR2 FQNNGV. J lost 4 bases, V lost 5 bases, and 10 bases had no gene match. CDR3 in DNA: TGTGCCAGCAGCACCCTGACAGGGCTACTCACTGAAGCTTTCTTT. Translation: CASSTLTGLLTEAFF.

This CDR3 is CASSPGQHYGYTF. Here the CDR3 DNA reads TGTGCCAGCAGCCCGGGACAGCACTATGGCTACACCTTC. The gene calls are TRBV11-2 and TRBJ1-2; the match to TRBD1 covers 7 bases. Germline V gives CDR1 SGHAT, CDR2 FQNNGV. The CDR3 runs to 13 residues. Losses at the gene ends were 5 bases for V and 3 bases for J; bases not matched to a gene: 3.

This sequence joins TRBV5-1 and TRBJ2-2; D is ambiguous. Trimming removed 0 bases from V and 7 bases from J, with 13 bases in between. CDR1 is SGHRS, CDR2 YFSETQ, per germline. This CDR3 spans 15 amino acids. CDR3 DNA: TGCGCCAGCAGCTTGGCCCCCGGTACGGACGGGGAGCTGTTTTTT. Translated: CASSLAPGTDGELFF.

This clone has only one observation. The V call is TRBV5-5, the J call TRBJ2-4; 7 bases line up with TRBD1. Looked up from germline, CDR1 is SGHKS and CDR2 is YYEKEE (reference sequence). The J segment lost 0 bases and the V segment lost 4 bases, leaving 7 bases of the junction unmatched. This CDR3 has 16 residues. In DNA, the CDR3 is TGTGCCAGCAGCCATGACAGGGCCCTAGCCAAAAACATTCAGTACTTC. Protein sequence: CASSHDRALAKNIQYF. The whole variable domain, filled in from reference TRBV5-5 and TRBJ2-4, reads DAGVTQSPTHLIKTRGQQVTLRCSPISGHKSVSWYQQVLGQGPQFIFQYYEKEERGRGNFPDRFSARQFPNYSSELNVNALLLGDSALYLCASSHDRALAKNIQYFGAGTRLSVL.

The chain combines TRBV5-1 with TRBJ2-3, with D tentatively TRBD1 (5 bases). V was pared by 1 base and J by 5 bases, with 11 bases between. The CDR3 covers 14 residues. Germline CDR1 is SGHRS and CDR2 is YFSETQ. The CDR3 nucleotides are TGCGCCAGCAGCTTGCAGGACAAGAAAGATACGCAGTATTTT. The encoded protein is CASSLQDKKDTQYF.

This clone was seen a few times. The chain is built from TRBV12-3 or TRBV12-4 and TRBJ2-7; D call uncertain. The CDR3 length is 13 residues. Trimming left V 8 bases short and J 3 bases short, with 14 bases between. The CDR3 bases are TGTGCCAGCGGAGACGGAACCTTCTACGAGCAGTACTTC. Translating gives CASGDGTFYEQYF.

This chain connects TRBV11-2 to TRBJ1-1, with a possible D match to TRBD1 (5 bases). Germline V CDR1 and CDR2: SGHAT, FQNNGV. The CDR3 is made up of 14 amino acids. V was clipped by 1 base and J by 4 bases, with 10 bases between them. The CDR3 loop is CASSLVGGGTEAFF. CDR3 nucleotide sequence: TGTGCCAGCAGCTTAGTCGGGGGGGGCACTGAAGCTTTCTTT.

The chain combines TRBV2 with TRBJ2-1; 14 positions match TRBD2. This CDR3 has 15 residues. The germline gives CDR1 SNHLY, CDR2 FYNNEI. Trimming cost V 6 bases and J 8 bases; bases outside gene matches: 6. CDR3 in DNA: TGTGCCAGCAGGGGACTAGCGGGAGTCGGCGATGAGCAGTTCTTC. Translated, it gives CASRGLAGVGDEQFF. Full variable domain (rest looked up from reference TRBV2 and TRBJ2-1): EPEVTQTPSHQVTQMGQEVILRCVPISNHLYFYWYRQILGQKVEFLVSFYNNEISEKSEIFDDQFSVERPDGSNFTLKIRSTKLEDSAMYFCASRGLAGVGDEQFFGPGTRLTVL.

The rearrangement joins TRBV5-1 to TRBJ2-2; a possible D gene is TRBD1 (6 bases). V was pared by 2 bases and J by 1 base, with 12 bases between. Germline V gene sequence: CDR1 SGHRS, CDR2 YFSETQ. This CDR3 has 16 amino acids. The DNA of the CDR3 is TGCGCCAGCAGCTTTACAGGGCCCCTGAACACCGGGGAGCTGTTTTTT. Its translation is CASSFTGPLNTGELFF.

This chain joins TRBV3-1 (or the pseudogene TRBV3-2) and TRBJ1-4; TRBD1 matches at 7 bases. J lost 8 bases, V lost 0 bases, and 12 bases had no gene match. This CDR3 contains 17 residues. Germline V gene lookup returns CDR1 LGHDT and CDR2 YNNKEL (reference sequence). CDR3 nucleotide sequence: TGTGCCAGCAGCCAAGAAATGGGAACAGGGGAGAAGGAAAAACTGTTTTTT. It encodes CASSQEMGTGEKEKLFF.

CDR3 in amino acids: CASSFSDSTDTQYF. The CDR3 DNA reads TGCGCCAGCAGCTTCTCAGATAGCACAGATACGCAGTATTTT. This chain connects TRBV5-1 to TRBJ2-3; no firm D call. V was clipped by 2 bases and J by 0 bases, with 7 bases between them. CDR1 and CDR2 from the germline V gene are SGHRS and YFSETQ. The CDR3 has 14 amino acids.

CDR3 loop: CASSLSVLSEVYEQYF. Written as DNA, the CDR3 is TGTGCCAGCAGCTTATCGGTGCTGAGCGAGGTATACGAGCAGTACTTC. J is TRBJ2-7 and V is TRBV7-2; the D is unclear. Germline CDR1 and CDR2: SGHTA and FQGNSA. Trimming cost V 2 bases and J 4 bases, with 18 bases left between them. This CDR3 contains 16 residues.

This clone occurred once. The CDR3 loop reads CASSPQGFETQYF. CDR3 DNA sequence: TGTGCCAGCAGTCCACAGGGATTTGAGACCCAGTACTTC. The gene calls are TRBV12-3 or TRBV12-4 and TRBJ2-5, with D perhaps matching TRBD1 (6 bases). The CDR3 spans 13 residues. The ends were cut back, 5 bases at V and 5 bases at J, with 12 bases in the middle.

V is TRBV15 and J is TRBJ2-7, with D uncertain. The germline V gene has CDR1 LNHNV and CDR2 YYDKDF (reference sequence). The germline V and J ends were trimmed by 2 bases and 4 bases, with 12 bases remaining between them. This CDR3 has 14 residues. This CDR3 is CATSRTYGAYEQYF. CDR3 nucleotide sequence: TGTGCCACCAGCAGAACCTACGGAGCGTACGAGCAGTACTTC.

The chain couples TRBV3-1 (or the pseudogene TRBV3-2) to TRBJ1-1; no firm D call. From germline, CDR1 is LGHDT and CDR2 YNNKEL (reference sequence). The V and J ends lost 1 base and 6 bases respectively, with 12 bases between them. The CDR3 covers 14 residues. CDR3 sequence reads: CASSQVAGPSEAFF. The CDR3 nucleotides are TGTGCCAGCAGCCAAGTAGCCGGGCCGTCTGAAGCTTTCTTT.

The rearrangement uses TRBV10-3 and TRBJ2-3, with 7 nucleotides matching TRBD1. This CDR3 is built from 15 residues. Germline V gene sequence: CDR1 ENHRY, CDR2 SYGVKD. J was trimmed by 2 bases and V by 2 bases; bases with no gene match: 4. The CDR3 coding sequence is TGTGCCATCAGTGAGCTAGGGGGCTACACAGATACGCAGTATTTT. Its translation is CAISELGGYTDTQYF.

In nucleotides, the CDR3 is TGTGCCAGCTCACTCGGACAGGCTGCAGTGGTTGTTGGGCAGTTCTTC. Translated, it gives CASSLGQAAVVVGQFF. The rearrangement joins TRBV18 to TRBJ2-1, with 7 bases fitting TRBD1. Per germline, CDR1 KGHSH and CDR2 LQKENI. The CDR3 extends over 16 amino acids. Trimming removed 4 bases from V and 12 bases from J; junction bases left unmatched: 18.

A word on this clone: A junction end diverges from the germline sequence, so it may reflect a read error. This chain joins TRBV28 and TRBJ1-4; D ambiguous. This CDR3 contains 14 residues. Germline CDR1 reads MDHEN; CDR2 reads SYDVKM. CDR3: CANSLFGYNEKLFF. CDR3 bases: TGTGCCAACAGTTTGTTCGGCTATAATGAAAAACTGTTTTTT.

The V call is TRBV5-6, the J call TRBJ2-7; possibly TRBD1 for D (7 bases). This CDR3 region has 15 residues. Per germline, CDR1 SGHDT and CDR2 YYEEEE. V gave up 1 base and J gave up 4 bases, with 15 bases separating them. CDR3 nucleotides: TGTGCCAGCAGCTTGATAGCGGCAGGGGGGTACGAGCAGTACTTC. Translation: CASSLIAAGGYEQYF.

This clone was seen a few times. The chain carries TRBV5-1 and TRBJ1-4, with D possibly TRBD1 on 6 matching bases. V lost 0 bases and J 8 bases, leaving 11 bases between the germline ends. CDR1 and CDR2 from the germline V gene are SGHRS and YFSETQ. The CDR3 has 14 residues. The CDR3 region is CASSLGKGGEKLFF. In DNA form, the CDR3 reads TGCGCCAGCAGCTTGGGAAAGGGGGGCGAAAAACTGTTTTTT.

The V call is TRBV2, the J call TRBJ2-5; 11 nucleotides line up with TRBD2. Losses at the gene ends were 3 bases for V and 3 bases for J; bases not matched to a gene: 3. The germline gives CDR1 SNHLY, CDR2 FYNNEI. The CDR3 sequence is 15 residues long. This CDR3 is CASSETSGVKETQYF. The CDR3 DNA reads as TGTGCCAGCAGTGAGACTAGCGGGGTAAAAGAGACCCAGTACTTC.

The chain uses TRBV10-3 and TRBJ2-3; D perhaps matches TRBD1 (6 bases). This CDR3 comprises 13 residues. Germline CDR1 is ENHRY and CDR2 is SYGVKD. V was pared by 6 bases and J by 4 bases, with 11 bases between. CDR3 amino acids: CAIRDSYSDTQYF. The CDR3 coding sequence is TGTGCCATCAGGGACAGTTATTCAGATACGCAGTATTTT.

The J gene is TRBJ1-4, the V gene TRBV2; D may be TRBD1 (6 bases). The CDR3 is 15 residues long. CDR1 and CDR2 (germline): SNHLY, FYNNEI. Trimming took 5 bases from V and 2 from J, leaving 12 bases between them. This CDR3 is CASSQQGLTNEKLFF. In DNA form, the CDR3 reads TGTGCCAGCAGTCAACAGGGTTTGACTAATGAAAAACTGTTTTTT.

The chain joins TRBV5-5 to TRBJ2-5; D call uncertain. V gave up 0 bases and J gave up 4 bases, with 7 bases separating them. Looked up from germline, CDR1 is SGHKS and CDR2 is YYEKEE (reference sequence). This CDR3 spans 13 amino acids. CDR3 sequence (DNA): TGTGCCAGCAGCTTGGAAGGCCGAGAGACCCAGTACTTC. Protein sequence: CASSLEGRETQYF.

The V call is TRBV19, the J call TRBJ2-3; 8 positions match TRBD1. The CDR3 extends over 14 amino acids. Germline trimming cut 6 bases from V and 5 bases from J; bases unmatched to any gene: 7. Germline lookup yields CDR1 LNHDA and CDR2 SQIVND (reference sequence). The CDR3, as DNA: TGTGCCAGTAGGCCAGGGGGCGCGGGAGATACGCAGTATTTT. As protein: CASRPGGAGDTQYF. Drawing the rest from reference TRBV19 and TRBJ2-3, the complete variable domain is DGGITQSPKYLFRKEGQNVTLSCEQNLNHDAMYWYRQDPGQGLRLIYYSQIVNDFQKGDIAEGYSVSREKKESFPLTVTSAQKNPTAFYLCASRPGGAGDTQYFGPGTRLTVL.

This sequence joins TRBV5-1 and TRBJ1-3; D unresolved. This CDR3 has 14 amino acids. The germline V and J ends were trimmed by 5 bases and 0 bases, with 9 bases remaining between them. CDR1 and CDR2 (germline): SGHRS, YFSETQ. CDR3 in amino acids: CASSFEGSGNTIYF. CDR3 DNA: TGCGCCAGCAGTTTTGAAGGCTCTGGAAACACCATATATTTT.

The rearrangement uses TRBV6-1 and TRBJ1-1; D is unresolved. Per the germline V gene, CDR1 is MNHNS and CDR2 is SASEGT. V lost 2 bases and J lost 5, with 6 bases in between. This CDR3 contains 12 residues. The CDR3 loop is CASSESLTEAFF. For the CDR3, the DNA is TGTGCCAGCAGTGAAAGTTTGACTGAAGCTTTCTTT.